This T cell receptor (beta chain) was sequenced in a study of vaccination and CD4 T cells after COVID-19. This clonotype was seen more than once but under ten times. What it recognizes is unknown. This sample's treatment: approximately nine-day PBMC culture with coronavirus spike peptide pools or control peptides (ViraFEST assay). Sequencing of the DNA from cultured CD4+ T cells was carried out with the Oncomine TCR Beta short-read assay. Using its own MiXCR run on the PCR reads, TCRdb lists one record per CDR3 protein. Here the sample spans more than 7,000 distinct CDR3 sequences, 64% being singletons. V was clipped by 4 bases and J by 0 bases, with 16 bases between them. The germline gives CDR1 SGHTS, CDR2 YDEGEE. The CDR3 is 16 residues long.

The V call is TRBV5-8, the J call TRBJ1-1; D might be TRBD1 (5 bases). The receptor was derived from a human donor who had recovered from COVID-19. Sample: CD4+ T cells from blood, cultured in vitro. The CDR3 DNA follows: TGTGCCAGCAGCCCCAGGGTACGGGCCATGAACACTGAAGCTTTCTTT. Amino acids: CASSPRVRAMNTEAFF.